The clone carrying this T cell receptor beta chain was observed a handful of times. Participants were aged roughly 18 to 90 years from 20 to 30 US areas. The data were obtained in a study of blood T cell repertoires in COVID-19. In the study overall: PBMCs, B-cell-depleted T cells, or T cells provided the cDNA or gDNA that made up the material.

Repertoires were generated with immunoSEQ multiplex PCR, while TCRdb's copy carries only in-frame clones and drops some. The sample includes some 430,000 clones, roughly 87% seen only once; the top ten take around 0.6%. The V segment lost 8 bases and the J segment 2 bases; nucleotides outside the gene matches: 19. Germline V lookup: CDR1 LNHNV, CDR2 YYDKDF (reference sequence). The CDR3 contains 18 residues. Sequencing input: PBMCs or T cells enriched from blood (not recorded which). The V gene is TRBV15, the J gene TRBJ2-7, with 9 bases matching TRBD2. The receptor comes from a man aged 18 to 30 who had recovered from COVID-19. CDR3 amino acids: CATPEGQGVLAGTYEQYF. CDR3 DNA: TGTGCCACCCCCGAGGGGCAGGGGGTCCTAGCGGGAACCTACGAGCAGTACTTC. Based on the CDR3 plus reference TRBV15 and TRBJ2-7, the full variable domain is DAMVIQNPRYQVTQFGKPVTLSCSQTLNHNVMYWYQQKSSQAPKLLFHYYDKDFNNEADTPDNFQSRRPNTSFCFLDIRSPGLGDTAMYLCATPEGQGVLAGTYEQYFGPGTRLTVT.